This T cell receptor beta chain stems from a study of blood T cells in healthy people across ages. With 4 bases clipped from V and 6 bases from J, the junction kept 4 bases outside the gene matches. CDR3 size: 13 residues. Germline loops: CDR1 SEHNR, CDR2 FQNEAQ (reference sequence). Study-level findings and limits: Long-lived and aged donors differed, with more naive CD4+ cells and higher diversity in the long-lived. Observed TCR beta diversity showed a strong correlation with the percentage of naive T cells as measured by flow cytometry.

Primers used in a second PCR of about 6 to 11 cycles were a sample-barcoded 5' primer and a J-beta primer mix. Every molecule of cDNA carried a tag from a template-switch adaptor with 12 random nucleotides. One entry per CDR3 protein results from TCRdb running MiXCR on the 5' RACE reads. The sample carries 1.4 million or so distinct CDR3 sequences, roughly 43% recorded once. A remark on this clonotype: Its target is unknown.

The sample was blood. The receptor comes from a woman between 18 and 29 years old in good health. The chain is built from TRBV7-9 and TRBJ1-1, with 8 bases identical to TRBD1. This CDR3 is CASSCLQGAEAFF. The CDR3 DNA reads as TGTGCCAGCAGCTGCTTACAGGGGGCTGAAGCTTTCTTT.